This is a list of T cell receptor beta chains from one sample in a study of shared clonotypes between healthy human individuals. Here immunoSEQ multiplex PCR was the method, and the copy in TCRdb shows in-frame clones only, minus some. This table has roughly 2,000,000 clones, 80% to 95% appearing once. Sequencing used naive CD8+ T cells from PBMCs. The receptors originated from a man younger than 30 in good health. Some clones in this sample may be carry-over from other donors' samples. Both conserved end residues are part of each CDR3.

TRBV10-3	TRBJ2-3	CAISESTADTQYF
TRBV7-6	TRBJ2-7	CASSPLGGGYEQYF
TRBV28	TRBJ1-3	CASSPATGGRGNTIYF
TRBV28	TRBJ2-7	CASVNRDRGDEQYF
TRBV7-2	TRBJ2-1	CASSSVVAGVREQFF
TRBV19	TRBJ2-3	CASIYRGAQYF
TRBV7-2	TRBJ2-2	CARPVAGLTGELFF
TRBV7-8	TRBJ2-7	CASSLDSRPGLAGHEQYF
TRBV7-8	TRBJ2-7	CASSHGRVAPSYEQYF
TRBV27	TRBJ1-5	CASSLDRSNQPQHF
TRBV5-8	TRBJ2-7	CASSPGTAYF
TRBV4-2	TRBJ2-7	CASSQEGRGPLFEQYF
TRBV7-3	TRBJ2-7	CASSLSKETSSYEQYF
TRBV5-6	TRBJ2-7	CASSSGLAGVIYEQYF
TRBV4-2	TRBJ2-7	CASSQDGTPFSEQYF